This T cell receptor beta chain was recovered during a study of control samples from healthy donors and cancer patients. J lost 11 bases, V lost 5 bases, and 5 bases had no gene match. The CDR3 is 13 residues long. CDR1 is MNHEY and CDR2 is SVGAGI in the germline V gene. Measured with immunoSEQ multiplex PCR; TCRdb has only the in-frame clones, and not every one. The sample lists about 140,000 clones; 91% were seen once. Source material: blood. The chain carries TRBV6-5 and TRBJ1-6, with 8 bases aligning to TRBD1. The receptor was isolated from a man between 18 and 35 years old in good health. This CDR3 is CASSRDRRAPLHF. The DNA of the CDR3 is TGTGCCAGCAGTCGGGACAGGCGGGCACCCCTCCACTTT.